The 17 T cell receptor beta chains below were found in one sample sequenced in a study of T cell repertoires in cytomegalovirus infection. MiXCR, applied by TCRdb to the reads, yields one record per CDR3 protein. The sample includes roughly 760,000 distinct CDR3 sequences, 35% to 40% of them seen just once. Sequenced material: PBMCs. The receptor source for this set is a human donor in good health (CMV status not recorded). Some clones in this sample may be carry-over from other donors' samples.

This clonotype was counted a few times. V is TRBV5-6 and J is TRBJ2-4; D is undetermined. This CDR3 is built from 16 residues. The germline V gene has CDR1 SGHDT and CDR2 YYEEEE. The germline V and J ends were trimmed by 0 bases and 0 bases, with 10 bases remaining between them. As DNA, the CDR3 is TGTGCCAGCAGCTTGGGGGTTCGAGAAGCCAAAAACATTCAGTACTTC. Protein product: CASSLGVREAKNIQYF.

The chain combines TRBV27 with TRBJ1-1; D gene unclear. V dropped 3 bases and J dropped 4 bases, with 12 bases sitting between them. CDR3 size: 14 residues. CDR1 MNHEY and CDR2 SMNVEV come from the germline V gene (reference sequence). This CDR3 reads CASSLQVGSTEAFF. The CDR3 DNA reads TGTGCCAGCAGTTTGCAGGTTGGCTCCACTGAAGCTTTCTTT.

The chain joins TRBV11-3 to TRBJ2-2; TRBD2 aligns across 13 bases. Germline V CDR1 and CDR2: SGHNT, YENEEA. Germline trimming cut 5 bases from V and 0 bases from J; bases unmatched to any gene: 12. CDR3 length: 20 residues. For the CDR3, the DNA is TGTGCCAGCAGCCCATACCAGGGACTAGCGGGGACCGCGAACACCGGGGAGCTGTTTTTT. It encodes CASSPYQGLAGTANTGELFF. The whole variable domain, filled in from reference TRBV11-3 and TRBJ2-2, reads EAGVVQSPRYKIIEKKQPVAFWCNPISGHNTLYWYLQNLGQGPELLIRYENEEAVDDSQLPKDRFSAERLKGVDSTLKIQPAELGDSAVYLCASSPYQGLAGTANTGELFFGEGSRLTVL.

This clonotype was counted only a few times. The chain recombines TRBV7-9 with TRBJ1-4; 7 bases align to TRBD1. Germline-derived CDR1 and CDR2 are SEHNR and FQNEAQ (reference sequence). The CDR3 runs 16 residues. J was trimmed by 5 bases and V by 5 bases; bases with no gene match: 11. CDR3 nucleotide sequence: TGTGCCAGCAGCCCAAAAACAGGGGCCCGAAATGAAAAACTGTTTTTT. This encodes CASSPKTGARNEKLFF.

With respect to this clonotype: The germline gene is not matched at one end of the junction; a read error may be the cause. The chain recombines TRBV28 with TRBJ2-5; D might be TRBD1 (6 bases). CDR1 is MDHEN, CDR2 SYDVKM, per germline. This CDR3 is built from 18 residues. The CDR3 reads CASSLPPETGPAEETQHF. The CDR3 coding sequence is TGTGCCAGCAGTTTACCCCCCGAGACAGGTCCCGCCGAGGAGACCCAGCACTTC.

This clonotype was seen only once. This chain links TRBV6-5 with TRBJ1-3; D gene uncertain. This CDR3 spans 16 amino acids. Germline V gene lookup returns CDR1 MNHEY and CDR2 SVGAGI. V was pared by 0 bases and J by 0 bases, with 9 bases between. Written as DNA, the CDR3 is TGTGCCAGCAGTTACTCGACGAGGACCTCTGGAAACACCATATATTTT. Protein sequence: CASSYSTRTSGNTIYF.

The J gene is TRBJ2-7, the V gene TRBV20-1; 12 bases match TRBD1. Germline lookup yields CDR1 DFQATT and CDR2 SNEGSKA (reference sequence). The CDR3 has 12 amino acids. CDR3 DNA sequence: TGCAGCGGGACAGGGGGCATGAACGAGCAGTACTTC. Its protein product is CSGTGGMNEQYF.

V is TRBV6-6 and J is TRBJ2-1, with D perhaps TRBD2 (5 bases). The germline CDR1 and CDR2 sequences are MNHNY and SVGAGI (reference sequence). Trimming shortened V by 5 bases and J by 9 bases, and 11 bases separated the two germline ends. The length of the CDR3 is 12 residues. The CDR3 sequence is CASSAGLFEQFF. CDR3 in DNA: TGTGCCAGCAGTGCCGGACTGTTTGAGCAGTTCTTC.

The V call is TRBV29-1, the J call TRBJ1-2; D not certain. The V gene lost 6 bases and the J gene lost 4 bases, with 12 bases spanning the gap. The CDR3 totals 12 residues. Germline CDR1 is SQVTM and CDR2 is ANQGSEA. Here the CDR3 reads CSVYGFSYGYTF. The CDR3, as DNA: TGCAGCGTCTACGGCTTTTCCTATGGCTACACCTTC.

CDR3: CASSSGHNSYNEQFF. DNA for the CDR3: TGTGCCAGCAGCTCTGGACACAACTCCTACAATGAGCAGTTCTTC. The V and J genes are TRBV7-8 and TRBJ2-1; D perhaps matches TRBD1 (5 bases). Trimming took 4 bases from V and 0 from J, leaving 10 bases between them. The CDR3 has 15 amino acids. Germline CDR1 SGHVS, CDR2 FQNEAQ.

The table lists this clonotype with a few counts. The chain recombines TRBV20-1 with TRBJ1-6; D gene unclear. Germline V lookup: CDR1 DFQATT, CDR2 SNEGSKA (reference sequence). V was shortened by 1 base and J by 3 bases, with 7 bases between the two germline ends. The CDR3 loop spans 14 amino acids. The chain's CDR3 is CSARGQYYNSPLHF. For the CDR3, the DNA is TGCAGTGCTAGAGGCCAGTACTATAATTCACCCCTCCACTTT.

CDR3 sequence: CASSYSTPGLEGDEQFF. The CDR3 bases are TGTGCCAGCAGTTACTCGACCCCCGGGCTCGAGGGGGATGAGCAGTTCTTC. The chain is built from TRBV6-6 and TRBJ2-1; D perhaps matches TRBD1 (6 bases). V lost 0 bases and J 8 bases, leaving 20 bases between the germline ends. The CDR3 runs to 17 residues. The germline gives CDR1 MNHNY, CDR2 SVGAGI (reference sequence).

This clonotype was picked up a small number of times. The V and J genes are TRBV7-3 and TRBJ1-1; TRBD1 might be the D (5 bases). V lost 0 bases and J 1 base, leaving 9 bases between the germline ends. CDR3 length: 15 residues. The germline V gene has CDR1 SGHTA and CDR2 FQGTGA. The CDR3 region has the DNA TGTGCCAGCAGCTTAACGGGACGGCCGAACACTGAAGCTTTCTTT. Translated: CASSLTGRPNTEAFF. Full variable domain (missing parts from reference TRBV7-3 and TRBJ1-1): GAGVSQTPSNKVTEKGKYVELRCDPISGHTALYWYRQSLGQGPEFLIYFQGTGAADDSGLPNDRFFAVRPEGSVSTLKIQRTERGDSAVYLCASSLTGRPNTEAFFGQGTRLTVV.

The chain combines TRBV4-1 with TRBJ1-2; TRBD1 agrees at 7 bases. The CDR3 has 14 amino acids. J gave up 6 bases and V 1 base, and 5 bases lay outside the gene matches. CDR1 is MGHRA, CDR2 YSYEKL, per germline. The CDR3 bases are TGCGCCAGCAGCCAAGGGTCCCAGGGGGATGGCTACACCTTC. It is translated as CASSQGSQGDGYTF.

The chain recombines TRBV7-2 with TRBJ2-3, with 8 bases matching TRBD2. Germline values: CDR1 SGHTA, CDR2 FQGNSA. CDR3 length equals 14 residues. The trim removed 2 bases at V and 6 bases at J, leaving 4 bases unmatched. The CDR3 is CASSLSGSLDTQYF. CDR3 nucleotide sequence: TGTGCCAGCAGCTTAAGCGGGAGTTTGGATACGCAGTATTTT. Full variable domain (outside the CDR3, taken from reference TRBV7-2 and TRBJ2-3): GAGVSQSPSNKVTEKGKDVELRCDPISGHTALYWYRQSLGQGLEFLIYFQGNSAPDKSGLPSDRFSAERTGGSVSTLTIQRTQQEDSAVYLCASSLSGSLDTQYFGPGTRLTVL.

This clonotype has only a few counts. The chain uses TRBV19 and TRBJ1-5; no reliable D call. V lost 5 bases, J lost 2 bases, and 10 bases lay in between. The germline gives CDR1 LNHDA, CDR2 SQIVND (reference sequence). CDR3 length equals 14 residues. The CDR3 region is CASSSLYGNQPQHF. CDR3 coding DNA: TGTGCCAGTAGTTCATTATATGGCAATCAGCCCCAGCATTTT. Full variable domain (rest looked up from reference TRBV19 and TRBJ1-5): DGGITQSPKYLFRKEGQNVTLSCEQNLNHDAMYWYRQDPGQGLRLIYYSQIVNDFQKGDIAEGYSVSREKKESFPLTVTSAQKNPTAFYLCASSSLYGNQPQHFGDGTRLSIL.

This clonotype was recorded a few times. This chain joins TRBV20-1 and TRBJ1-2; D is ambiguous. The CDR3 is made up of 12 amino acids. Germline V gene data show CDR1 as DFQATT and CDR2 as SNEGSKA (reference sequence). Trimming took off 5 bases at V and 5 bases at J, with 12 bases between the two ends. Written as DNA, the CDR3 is TGCAGTGCTGCTCCGGAGGTGTATGGCTACACCTTC. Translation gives CSAAPEVYGYTF.